The 15 T cell receptor beta chains presented below share a single source sample, sequenced in a study of neoadjuvant anti-PD-1 for oral cavity cancer. Profiled with immunoSEQ multiplex PCR; TCRdb holds only in-frame clones, not every one. The sample lists about 16,000 clones; 60% to 80% were seen once. This material consisted of PBMCs, taken before nivolumab (anti-PD-1) treatment. The source is a person between 35 and 79 years old with oral cavity squamous cell carcinoma.

The chain carries TRBV15 and TRBJ1-1; the D gene is possibly TRBD1 (5 bases). This CDR3 region has 15 residues. The V end lost 1 base, the J end lost 7 bases, and 16 bases lay between the germline ends. Per germline, CDR1 LNHNV and CDR2 YYDKDF (reference sequence). In DNA, the CDR3 is TGTGCCACCAGCAGAGTGAAAGGGGCGTATGGTGAAGCTTTCTTT. Its translation is CATSRVKGAYGEAFF. Full variable domain (outside the CDR3, taken from reference TRBV15 and TRBJ1-1): DAMVIQNPRYQVTQFGKPVTLSCSQTLNHNVMYWYQQKSSQAPKLLFHYYDKDFNNEADTPDNFQSRRPNTSFCFLDIRSPGLGDTAMYLCATSRVKGAYGEAFFGQGTRLTVV.

The chain carries TRBV5-6 and TRBJ2-5; D gene ambiguous. This CDR3 spans 14 amino acids. Trimming took off 0 bases at V and 5 bases at J, with 11 bases between the two ends. CDR1 is SGHDT and CDR2 is YYEEEE in the germline V gene. The CDR3 reads CASSLVRPGETQYF. The DNA of the CDR3 is TGTGCCAGCAGCTTGGTTCGCCCCGGGGAGACCCAGTACTTC.

This clone appeared a few times. V and J are TRBV10-1 and TRBJ1-1; 11 nucleotides line up with TRBD1. Unmatched junction bases numbered 4, after V lost 6 bases and J lost 7 bases. The CDR3 loop spans 13 amino acids. CDR1 and CDR2 (germline): WNHNN, SYGVQD (reference sequence). CDR3 region: CASRRGTGGEAFF. CDR3 bases: TGCGCCAGCAGGCGGGGGACAGGGGGTGAAGCTTTCTTT.

V and J are TRBV11-3 and TRBJ2-2, with 9 bases lining up with TRBD2. Per germline, CDR1 SGHNT and CDR2 YENEEA. V was pared by 5 bases and J by 4 bases, with 11 bases of the junction left unmatched. The CDR3 length is 17 residues. The CDR3 region is CASSRQVAGVATGELFF. For the CDR3, the DNA is TGTGCCAGCAGCCGCCAAGTAGCGGGAGTGGCCACCGGGGAGCTGTTTTTT.

The chain recombines TRBV19 with TRBJ1-5; D may be TRBD1 (5 bases). Trimming took 11 bases from V and 2 from J, leaving 19 bases between them. CDR3 length: 15 residues. Germline V gene lookup returns CDR1 LNHDA and CDR2 SQIVND (reference sequence). The CDR3 nucleotides are TGTGCCTCCCGGGCCTACCTAGGGGGCAATCAGCCCCAGCATTTT. Its translation: CASRAYLGGNQPQHF.

The chain is built from TRBV7-9 and TRBJ2-2; either TRBD1 or TRBD2 may supply D (6 bases each). From germline, CDR1 is SEHNR and CDR2 FQNEAQ (reference sequence). The CDR3 contains 13 residues. Trimming took 11 bases from V and 4 from J, leaving 14 bases between them. The CDR3 DNA reads as TGTGCCCGCATGGGGGGCTCCACCGGGGAGCTGTTTTTT. Its translation is CARMGGSTGELFF.

This clone was observed a few times. At one end, the junction sequence differs from germline, possibly due to a read error. V is TRBV7-7 and J is TRBJ2-7; TRBD1 matches at 11 bases. CDR1 SSHAT and CDR2 FNYEAQ come from the germline V gene (reference sequence). CDR3 length: 13 amino acids. The CDR3 protein is CASSYGTGGEQYF. In DNA, the CDR3 is TGTGCTAGCAGCTACGGGACAGGGGGAGAGCAGTACTTC.

V usage is TRBV30 and J usage is TRBJ1-5; D gene uncertain. Germline V gene data show CDR1 as GTSNPN and CDR2 as SVGIG (reference sequence). Between the trimmed V and J ends, which lost 2 bases and 4 bases, there was a span of 9 bases. The length of the CDR3 is 13 residues. The CDR3 sequence is CAWSFTGNQPQHF. In nucleotides, the CDR3 is TGTGCCTGGAGTTTTACCGGTAATCAGCCCCAGCATTTT.

The chain uses TRBV5-5 and TRBJ2-1, with 8 bases matching TRBD2. This CDR3 contains 14 residues. V was pared by 3 bases and J by 6 bases, with 5 bases of the junction left unmatched. Germline V gene lookup returns CDR1 SGHKS and CDR2 YYEKEE (reference sequence). The CDR3 nucleotides read TGTGCCAGCAGCTCTAGACTAGCGACCAATGAGCAGTTCTTC. Amino acids: CASSSRLATNEQFF. The variable domain in full, with the rest retrieved from reference TRBV5-5 and TRBJ2-1, is DAGVTQSPTHLIKTRGQQVTLRCSPISGHKSVSWYQQVLGQGPQFIFQYYEKEERGRGNFPDRFSARQFPNYSSELNVNALLLGDSALYLCASSSRLATNEQFFGPGTRLTVL.

The rearrangement links TRBV9 to TRBJ1-2; 9 bases agree with TRBD1. CDR1 and CDR2 (germline): SGDLS, YYNGEE. This CDR3 is 14 amino acids long. J was trimmed by 7 bases and V by 2 bases; bases with no gene match: 6. The CDR3 spells CASSVGDRVSGYTF. CDR3 sequence (DNA): TGTGCCAGCAGCGTCGGGGACAGGGTGTCTGGCTACACCTTC.

The chain recombines TRBV7-9 with TRBJ1-1; D might be TRBD1 (5 bases). The CDR3 contains 14 residues. V was shortened by 5 bases and J by 0 bases, with 10 bases between the two germline ends. From germline, CDR1 is SEHNR and CDR2 FQNEAQ (reference sequence). The CDR3 here is CASSPRGMNTEAFF. The CDR3 DNA is TGTGCCAGCAGCCCCCGGGGGATGAACACTGAAGCTTTCTTT.

The chain is built from TRBV27 and TRBJ1-4; 10 positions match TRBD1. V was clipped by 6 bases and J by 8 bases; unmatched bases: 6. This CDR3 is 14 amino acids long. Germline V CDR1 and CDR2: MNHEY, SMNVEV (reference sequence). CDR3 nucleotides: TGTGCCAGCAGGACAGGGGGCTTTGACGAAAAACTGTTTTTT. This sequence encodes CASRTGGFDEKLFF.

The table lists this clone with a few counts. The chain has TRBV7-9 and TRBJ1-1, with D maybe TRBD1 (5 bases). V lost 1 base and J lost 0, with 12 bases in between. The length of the CDR3 is 16 residues. Germline V gene data show CDR1 as SEHNR and CDR2 as FQNEAQ (reference sequence). The CDR3 DNA reads as TGTGCCAGCAGCTTAGGGCCGGGGCTGATGAACACTGAAGCTTTCTTT. Residues: CASSLGPGLMNTEAFF.

CDR3 nucleotide sequence: TGTGCCAGCTCCCCGGGGGAAGCTTTCTTT. This gives the protein CASSPGEAFF. The V and J genes are TRBV9 and TRBJ1-1; D uncertain. Between the trimmed V and J ends, which lost 7 bases and 8 bases, there was a span of 9 bases. CDR3 length: 10 residues. The germline gives CDR1 SGDLS, CDR2 YYNGEE. The whole variable domain, remainder taken from reference TRBV9 and TRBJ1-1, is DSGVTQTPKHLITATGQRVTLRCSPRSGDLSVYWYQQSLDQGLQFLIQYYNGEERAKGNILERFSAQQFPDLHSELNLSSLELGDSALYFCASSPGEAFFGQGTRLTVV.

This chain joins TRBV28 and TRBJ1-5; D not resolved. Germline CDR1 and CDR2: MDHEN and SYDVKM. The CDR3 has 12 residues. With 1 base removed from V and 7 bases from J, the gap between germline ends came to 5 bases. CDR3 DNA: TGTGCCAGCAGTTTATATTGGCAGCCCCAGCATTTT. It is translated as CASSLYWQPQHF.